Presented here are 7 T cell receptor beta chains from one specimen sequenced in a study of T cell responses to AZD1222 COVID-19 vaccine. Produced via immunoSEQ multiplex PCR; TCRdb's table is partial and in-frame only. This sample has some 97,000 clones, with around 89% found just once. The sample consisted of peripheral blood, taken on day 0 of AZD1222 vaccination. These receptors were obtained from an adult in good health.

The CDR3 here is CASSLSYSGDYEQYF. The CDR3 DNA sequence: TGTGCCAGCAGTTTATCGTACAGCGGGGACTACGAGCAGTACTTC. This sequence joins TRBV27 and TRBJ2-7; 7 bases agree with TRBD2. This CDR3 is 15 amino acids long. Germline trimming cut 0 bases from V and 3 bases from J; bases unmatched to any gene: 5. Germline values: CDR1 MNHEY, CDR2 SMNVEV (reference sequence).

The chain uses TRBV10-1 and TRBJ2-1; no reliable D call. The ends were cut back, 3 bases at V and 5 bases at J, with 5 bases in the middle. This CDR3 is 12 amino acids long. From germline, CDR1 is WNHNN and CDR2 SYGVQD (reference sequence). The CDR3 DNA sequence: TGCGCCAGCAGTGATGGGGACAATGAGCAGTTCTTC. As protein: CASSDGDNEQFF.

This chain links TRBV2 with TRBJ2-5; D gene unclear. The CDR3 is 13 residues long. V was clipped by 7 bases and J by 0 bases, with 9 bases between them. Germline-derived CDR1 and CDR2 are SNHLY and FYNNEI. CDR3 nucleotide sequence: TGTGCCAGCAACGAAAGGGACCAAGAGACCCAGTACTTC. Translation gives CASNERDQETQYF.

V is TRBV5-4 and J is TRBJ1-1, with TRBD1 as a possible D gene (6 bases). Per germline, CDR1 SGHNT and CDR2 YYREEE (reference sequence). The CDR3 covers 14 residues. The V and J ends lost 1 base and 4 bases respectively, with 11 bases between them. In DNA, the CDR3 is TGTGCCAGCAGCTTGTTACAGGGAAGCACTGAAGCTTTCTTT. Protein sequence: CASSLLQGSTEAFF.

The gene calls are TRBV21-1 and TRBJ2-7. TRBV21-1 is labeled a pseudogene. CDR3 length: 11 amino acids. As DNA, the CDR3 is TGTGCCAGCAGCAAGGGCTACGAGCAGTACTTC. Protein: CASSKGYEQYF.

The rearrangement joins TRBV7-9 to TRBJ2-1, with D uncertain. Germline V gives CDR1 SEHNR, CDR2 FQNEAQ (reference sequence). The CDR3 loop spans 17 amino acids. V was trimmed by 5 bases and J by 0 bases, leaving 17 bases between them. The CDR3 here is CASSPSGYKSSYNEQFF. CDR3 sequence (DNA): TGTGCCAGCAGCCCGAGTGGCTACAAGAGCTCCTACAATGAGCAGTTCTTC.

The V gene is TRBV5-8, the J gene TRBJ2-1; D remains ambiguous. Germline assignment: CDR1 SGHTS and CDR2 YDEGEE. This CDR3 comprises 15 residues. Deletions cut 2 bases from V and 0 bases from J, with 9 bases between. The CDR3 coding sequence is TGTGCCAGCAGCTTTAACCCCAGCTCCTACAATGAGCAGTTCTTC. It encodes CASSFNPSSYNEQFF. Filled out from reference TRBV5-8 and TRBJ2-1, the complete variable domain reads EAGVTQSPTHLIKTRGQQATLRCSPISGHTSVYWYQQALGLGLQFLLWYDEGEERNRGNFPPRFSGRQFPNYSSELNVNALELEDSALYLCASSFNPSSYNEQFFGPGTRLTVL.